This TCR beta chain was recovered during a study of spatial heterogeneity in lung cancer. V lost 2 bases to trimming and J lost 0 bases, with 7 bases between them. Germline CDR1 reads MDHEN; CDR2 reads SYDVKM. The CDR3 has 15 residues. This clonotype was detected many times. Regarding time point: sample taken at primary tumor resection. The sequenced material consisted of unsorted whole RNA from tumor, nontumor lung or frozen PBMC. In TCRdb, the 5' RACE reads were re-called with MiXCR into one record per CDR3 protein. The sample holds about 2,500 distinct CDR3 sequences, around 14% seen once. The clonotype comes from a male donor with early-stage non-small cell lung cancer. This chain connects TRBV28 to TRBJ2-2, with TRBD2 as a possible D gene (6 bases). The sequences come from PBMCs, collected at surgery. The CDR3 sequence: CASSLGTSNTGELFF. CDR3 DNA: TGTGCCAGCAGTTTAGGGACTTCGAACACCGGGGAGCTGTTTTTT.